The clone carrying this T cell receptor (beta chain) was seen repeatedly, ten times or more. As yet, its antigen is unknown. This entry is derived from a study of identical twins. Trimming removed 3 bases from V and 2 bases from J, with 7 bases in between. Per germline, CDR1 SQVTM and CDR2 ANQGSEA. CDR3 length equals 12 residues. Overall study findings and caveats: Out-of-frame alpha sequences shared between twins exhibited an excess of low generation probability. It was cross-sectional statistical analysis, not following the same donors, that the conclusions relied on.

From the 5' RACE reads, TCRdb called clonotypes with MiXCR, one entry per CDR3 protein. The table records 200,000 to 300,000 distinct CDR3 sequences, 6% to 8% of them present only once. These data also formed part of another study, on yellow fever vaccine responses in identical twins.

Sequenced: CD8+ T cells sorted from blood. The rearrangement links TRBV29-1 to TRBJ2-5; D not resolved. This clonotype originated in a woman in her late teens or twenties in good health. The CDR3 DNA sequence: TGCAGCGTTGATCAGGTTCAAGAGACCCAGTACTTC. Translated: CSVDQVQETQYF.